This TCR beta chain derives from a study of cytomegalovirus exposure and HLA in healthy donors. Background on the study: Of all 400 or so donors who were genotyped, 80% to 85% belonged to the Caucasian-associated ancestry cluster.

Germline values: CDR1 SGHNT, CDR2 YYREEE (reference sequence). This CDR3 has 19 amino acids. After removal of 2 bases from V and 3 bases from J, the junction contained 12 bases not matched to a gene. Amplification used 60 Vbeta primers and 13 Jbeta primers. In the source study's methods: Later reanalysis found around 84 million unique TCR beta chains, around 10 million of them shared. Assay used: immunoSEQ multiplex PCR; TCRdb lists only in-frame clones, some missing. The V and J calls and the clone size are those of that table, but D and trimming were determined from the DNA. The sample holds 90,000 to 120,000 clones, 70% to 80% seen once.

Sequenced input: PBMCs. This chain connects TRBV5-4 to TRBJ2-2, with TRBD1 matching over 11 bases. The clonotype comes from a man between 45 and 60 years old in good health and CMV-seropositive. In nucleotides, the CDR3 is TGTGCCAGCAGCTTACGGACAGGGGGCGCCGTTGAAGACACCGGGGAGCTGTTTTTT. Its protein product is CASSLRTGGAVEDTGELFF.